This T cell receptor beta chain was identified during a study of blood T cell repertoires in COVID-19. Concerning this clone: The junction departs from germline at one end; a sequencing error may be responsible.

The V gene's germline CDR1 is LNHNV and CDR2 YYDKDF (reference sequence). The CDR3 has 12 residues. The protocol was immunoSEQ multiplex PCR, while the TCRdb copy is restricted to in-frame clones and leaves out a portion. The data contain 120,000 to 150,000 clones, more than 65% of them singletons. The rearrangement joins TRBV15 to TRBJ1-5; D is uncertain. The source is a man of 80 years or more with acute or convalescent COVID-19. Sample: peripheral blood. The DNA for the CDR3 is TGTGCCACCAGCGGAGAACGGCAGCCCCAGCATTTT. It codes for CATSGERQPQHF. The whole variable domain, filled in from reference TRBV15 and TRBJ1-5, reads DAMVIQNPRYQVTQFGKPVTLSCSQTLNHNVMYWYQQKSSQAPKLLFHYYDKDFNNEADTPDNFQSRRPNTSFCFLDIRSPGLGDTAMYLCATSGERQPQHFGDGTRLSIL.